The sequence of this TCR beta chain was determined in a study of T cells in placental villitis. Regarding the study in general: The study compared placental TCR-beta repertoires across villitis of unknown etiology, gestational-age-matched unaffected controls, and infectious villitis to test an allograft-versus-infection hypothesis.

TCR-beta CDR3 regions were amplified from genomic DNA with the immunoSEQ v4 bias-controlled multiplex PCR assay, run blinded to group allocation. To estimate the quantities of nucleated cells and T cells in each sample, reference gene primers were added alongside the TCR-beta primers. Sequencing of the libraries was performed on an Illumina MiSeq with a 100-cycle paired-end protocol. In the original analysis: Diversity and richness were calculated in immunoSEQ Analyzer software; richness by iChao1, clonality based on Pielou evenness and Shannon diversity (0-1, higher means less diverse). CDR3 amino acid sequences together with V/J genes were queried against VDJdb for CMV, EBV and influenza A specificities, with confidence 3 and substitution 2 applied. The Morisita-Horn index was used to measure TCR-beta amino acid clonotype overlap among the villitis of unknown etiology, infectious villitis and control repertoires. TCRdb stores this immuneACCESS table with in-frame sequences only. Part of the clones is absent; in the studies checked, under half of the shortfall reflects unresolved V genes, and no reason is known for the rest. That table furnishes V, J and clone size, whereas the DNA furnished D and trimming. This sample lists about 6,300 clones; just under 80% were detected once. The ten largest account for about 9.7% of the sample.

On this clone: Its target antigen remains unknown. The input lacks base qualities; no much larger clone sits a single base away.

V is pared back by 2 bases and J by 5 bases, with 6 bases lying between the germline termini. Spanning cysteine to phenylalanine, the CDR3 consists of 13 amino acids. CDR3 DNA is the only sequence kept; it has 39 bases, read in frame from the first base. The germline V gene supplies CDR1 SGHVS and CDR2 FNYEAQ. The study included five infectious villitis placentae (four with confirmed cytomegalovirus and one with Toxoplasma gondii), and these placentae were not matched to the other groups. In the infectious villitis group, the mothers were found to be younger and to have smaller fetuses, and preterm delivery or intrauterine demise was recorded in two cases. Placentae were collected after delivery and examined grossly and histologically before archival tissue was selected. Five 10-micron scrolls were cut from each FFPE block, and DNA was isolated using the AllPrep DNA/RNA FFPE Tissue kit. NanoDrop was used to check DNA concentration and purity, while a Bioanalyzer was used to assess RNA quality.

What the authors observed across the whole study: Because the paraffin blocks included small amounts of decidua, some of the captured T cells, particularly in controls, may have been decidual rather than villous infiltrates. Higher CMV-specific clone frequencies were found in infectious CMV cases than in villitis of unknown etiology (around 0.011 vs 0.00091), and no difference in CMV-specific clone frequencies was seen between villitis of unknown etiology and controls. With bulk tissue sequencing, helper, regulatory or cytotoxic T cells could not be distinguished, nor could maternal versus fetal T cells, and gamma-delta receptors were excluded.

Rearrangement joined TRBV7-6 to TRBJ1-4, with no confident D gene call. This receptor was identified in a human patient with infectious villitis; the placental T cells may come from both mother and fetus. Sequences were obtained from placental tissue containing maternal and fetal cells. The CDR3 here reads CASSLQENEKLFF. The DNA sequence is as follows: TGTGCCAGCAGCTTACAAGAGAATGAAAAACTGTTTTTT.